This T cell receptor beta chain was profiled in a study of CD8+ T cells in alopecia areata. Study outcomes and limitations: Researchers report lesional scalp, most notably alopecia totalis/universalis, outstripped normal scalp in clonality.

The length of the CDR3 is 14 residues. The J segment lost 8 bases and the V segment lost 5 bases, leaving 9 bases of the junction unmatched. CDR1 and CDR2 from the germline V gene are SGHAT and FQNNGV. Extraction of RNA preceded its reverse transcription into cDNA, which served as the sequencing template. Libraries were prepared by immunoSEQ multiplex PCR; TCRdb keeps only in-frame clonotypes and omits some of them. The sample has over 150,000 clones, 60% to 75% seen once; the top ten hold approximately 14%. Sample treatment: oral pan-JAK inhibitor, 5-10 mg twice daily. This clone was recorded a few times. Its antigen is unknown.

The rearrangement joins TRBV11-2 to TRBJ2-5, with 9 bases identical to TRBD2. The sequence was collected from a human donor with alopecia areata. Sequences were derived from CD4+ T cells sorted from blood, sampled at week 24, from a patient treated with tofacitinib. As DNA, the CDR3 is TGTGCCAGCAGCACCCTAGCGGGGCCAGCAACCCAGTACTTC. Its protein product is CASSTLAGPATQYF.